The 13 T cell receptor beta chains presented below share a single source sample, sequenced in a study of blood T cell repertoires in COVID-19. The assay was immunoSEQ multiplex PCR, and TCRdb's table has in-frame clones only and misses some. The profile shows tens of thousands of clones, about four fifths of them singletons. The specimen was peripheral blood. The origin of the receptors is a woman aged 60-75 years with acute or convalescent COVID-19.

The J gene is TRBJ1-5, the V gene TRBV2, with a tentative D call TRBD1 (5 bases). This CDR3 spans 15 amino acids. CDR1 is SNHLY and CDR2 is FYNNEI in the germline V gene. Deletions cut 4 bases from V and 1 base from J, with 11 bases between. In nucleotides, the CDR3 is TGTGCCAGCAGTGGTAGGGGAAGAAGCAATCAGCCCCAGCATTTT. This sequence encodes CASSGRGRSNQPQHF. Full variable domain (rest looked up from reference TRBV2 and TRBJ1-5): EPEVTQTPSHQVTQMGQEVILRCVPISNHLYFYWYRQILGQKVEFLVSFYNNEISEKSEIFDDQFSVERPDGSNFTLKIRSTKLEDSAMYFCASSGRGRSNQPQHFGDGTRLSIL.

The chain joins TRBV24-1 to TRBJ1-3; TRBD1 is a possible D gene (5 bases). There are 15 residues in the CDR3. V lost 4 bases and J 7 bases, leaving 16 bases between the germline ends. Germline values: CDR1 KGHDR, CDR2 SFDVKD. For the CDR3, the DNA is TGTGCCACCAGTGACCGGGACCATGGGGGGAACACCATATATTTT. It specifies CATSDRDHGGNTIYF.

The J gene is TRBJ2-3, the V gene TRBV2; D call uncertain. V gave up 7 bases and J gave up 2 bases, with 13 bases separating them. Germline V gene lookup returns CDR1 SNHLY and CDR2 FYNNEI. CDR3 length: 14 amino acids. The CDR3 sequence: CASNFGSSTDTQYF. In DNA form, the CDR3 reads TGTGCCAGCAATTTTGGCAGTTCCACAGATACGCAGTATTTT.

V is TRBV4-1 and J is TRBJ2-5; maybe TRBD2 (5 bases). The germline V gene has CDR1 MGHRA and CDR2 YSYEKL. This CDR3 region has 14 residues. The V end was cut by 0 bases, the J end by 2 bases, with 7 bases between. CDR3 bases: TGCGCCAGCAGCCAAGACCCGGGACAAGAGACCCAGTACTTC. This encodes CASSQDPGQETQYF.

This sequence joins TRBV2 and TRBJ1-3; 10 positions match TRBD1. The V gene's germline CDR1 is SNHLY and CDR2 FYNNEI. This CDR3 region has 19 residues. V dropped 0 bases and J dropped 0; count of bases not matched to a gene: 8. Written as DNA, the CDR3 is TGTGCCAGCAGTGAAGCTGGGACAGGGGACCTCATCTCTGGAAACACCATATATTTT. Protein sequence: CASSEAGTGDLISGNTIYF.

The chain uses TRBV19 and TRBJ1-1; D gene ambiguous. Trimming pared 3 bases from V and 5 bases from J, leaving 13 bases between. The length of the CDR3 is 14 residues. The germline V gene encodes CDR1 LNHDA and CDR2 SQIVND (reference sequence). CDR3: CASSINIRGTEAFF. Written as DNA, the CDR3 is TGTGCCAGTAGTATTAACATCCGAGGGACTGAAGCTTTCTTT.

The chain uses TRBV5-4 and TRBJ2-7; D gene ambiguous. The CDR3 spans 14 residues. V shed 0 bases and J shed 2 bases, with 9 bases lying between them. CDR1 and CDR2 (germline): SGHNT, YYREEE (reference sequence). The CDR3, as DNA: TGTGCCAGCAGCTTGGGCGGAGCTGCCTACGAGCAGTACTTC. It codes for CASSLGGAAYEQYF.

V is TRBV4-3 and J is TRBJ2-7; D gene unclear. Germline CDR1 and CDR2: LGHNA and YSLEER. CDR3 size: 13 residues. The V end lost 1 base, the J end lost 5 bases, and 9 bases lay between the germline ends. The DNA for the CDR3 is TGCGCCAGCAGCCAAGGACATAACGACGAGCAGTACTTC. Encoded protein: CASSQGHNDEQYF.

The chain is built from TRBV5-1 and TRBJ1-4, with 9 bases matching TRBD1. CDR1 and CDR2 from the germline V gene are SGHRS and YFSETQ. The J segment lost 7 bases and the V segment lost 5 bases, leaving 6 bases of the junction unmatched. The CDR3 consists of 14 residues. Here the CDR3 reads CASRRDREVEKLFF. CDR3 DNA: TGCGCCAGCAGGCGGGACAGGGAGGTTGAAAAACTGTTTTTT.

V usage is TRBV5-1 and J usage is TRBJ1-1, with a possible D match to TRBD1 (6 bases). This CDR3 is built from 15 residues. Germline-derived CDR1 and CDR2 are SGHRS and YFSETQ. Deletions cut 0 bases from V and 3 bases from J, with 12 bases between. The chain's CDR3 is CASSLGAGADTEAFF. As DNA, the CDR3 is TGCGCCAGCAGCTTGGGTGCGGGGGCGGACACTGAAGCTTTCTTT.

The V call is TRBV9, the J call TRBJ2-2, with 7 positions matching TRBD1. V lost 4 bases to trimming and J lost 0 bases; unmatched junction nucleotides: 3. CDR3 size: 15 residues. CDR1 and CDR2 from the germline V gene are SGDLS and YYNGEE. CDR3 protein: CASSPDRANTGELFF. CDR3 DNA: TGTGCCAGCAGCCCCGACAGGGCGAACACCGGGGAGCTGTTTTTT.

V and J are TRBV29-1 and TRBJ2-2; 9 nucleotides align to TRBD1. V lost 1 base, J lost 3 bases, and 3 bases stayed unmatched. This CDR3 spans 15 amino acids. The germline V gene has CDR1 SQVTM and CDR2 ANQGSEA. CDR3: CSVEARTGDTGELFF. As DNA, the CDR3 is TGCAGCGTTGAAGCCCGGACAGGGGACACCGGGGAGCTGTTTTTT.

To note about this clone: The junction does not match germline at one end; this may be a read error. This sequence joins TRBV25-1 and TRBJ1-4; no firm D call. From germline, CDR1 is MGHDK and CDR2 SYGVNS. The CDR3 has 14 residues. CDR3 residues: CASSAGQFNEKLFF. Written as DNA, the CDR3 is TGTGCCAGTAGTGCTGGCCAGTTTAATGAAAAACTGTTTTTT.